This is a list of T cell receptor beta chains from one sample in a study of shared clonotypes between healthy human individuals. Some clones are missing from TCRdb's copy, which holds only in-frame ones; the method was immunoSEQ multiplex PCR. The sample includes around 1.9 million clones, approximately 94% of them seen just once. Material: naive CD8+ T cells from PBMCs. Receptor source: a man aged 18 to 30 in good health. Some clones in this sample may be carry-over from other donors' samples. CDR3s include the opening cysteine and the closing phenylalanine or tryptophan. Each record gives: clone size, J gene, V gene, D gene, CDR3 DNA, CDR3 protein. A D gene is named only where the DNA matches it firmly. A clone size is listed for some rows: how often the clone was seen (once, few, many), or a class if it is expanded.

clone size: .; J gene: TRBJ1-2; V gene: TRBV7-9; D gene: .; CDR3 DNA: TGTGCCAGCAGCTACGCCCTCCCTTCCGCGGGGGCCTATGGCTACACCTTC; CDR3 protein: CASSYALPSAGAYGYTF
clone size: once; J gene: TRBJ2-1; V gene: TRBV10-2; D gene: .; CDR3 DNA: TGCGCCAGCAGTGATAGGGGATGGGACAATGAGCAGTTCTTC; CDR3 protein: CASSDRGWDNEQFF
clone size: once; J gene: TRBJ2-7; V gene: TRBV19; D gene: .; CDR3 DNA: TGTGCCAGTAGTGCCTCGATCTACGAGCAGTACTTC; CDR3 protein: CASSASIYEQYF
clone size: .; J gene: TRBJ1-3; V gene: TRBV27; D gene: TRBD1; CDR3 DNA: TGTGCCAGCAGTTTATCTTCGGGACAGCACATATATTTT; CDR3 protein: CASSLSSGQHIYF
clone size: .; J gene: TRBJ2-7; V gene: TRBV7-8; D gene: TRBD1; CDR3 DNA: TGTGCCAGCAGCTTAGCTCCCGGGACAGGGTATGTGGACGAGCAGTACTTC; CDR3 protein: CASSLAPGTGYVDEQYF
clone size: .; J gene: TRBJ1-5; V gene: TRBV28; D gene: .; CDR3 DNA: TGTGCCAGCAGTTCTTACTCAAATCAGCCCCAGCATTTT; CDR3 protein: CASSSYSNQPQHF
clone size: once; J gene: TRBJ2-2; V gene: TRBV7-8; D gene: TRBD1; CDR3 DNA: TGTGCCAGCAGCTTACTGACAGGGGAGGTGGCCGGGGAGCTGTTTTTT; CDR3 protein: CASSLLTGEVAGELFF
clone size: .; J gene: TRBJ2-1; V gene: TRBV28; D gene: .; CDR3 DNA: TGTGCCAGCAGCTTCAGGGCAGGGGGCGGGGGTCCCCAGTTCTTC; CDR3 protein: CASSFRAGGGGPQFF
clone size: .; J gene: TRBJ2-7; V gene: TRBV10-2; D gene: .; CDR3 DNA: TGCGCCAGCAGTGAGTCGCCGGGCTACGAGCAGTACTTC; CDR3 protein: CASSESPGYEQYF
clone size: .; J gene: TRBJ2-1; V gene: TRBV28; D gene: TRBD2; CDR3 DNA: TGTGCCAGCAGTGGGCTAGCGGGCGCAGTTGAGGGGTTCGATGAGCAGTTCTTC; CDR3 protein: CASSGLAGAVEGFDEQFF
clone size: .; J gene: TRBJ2-1; V gene: TRBV27; D gene: .; CDR3 DNA: TGTGCCAGCAGTGTGGCTAGGGGCCACAATGAGCAGTTCTTC; CDR3 protein: CASSVARGHNEQFF
clone size: .; J gene: TRBJ2-5; V gene: TRBV2; D gene: .; CDR3 DNA: TGTGCCAGCAGTGAAAGGGGCACAGTGCCAGAGACCCAGTACTTC; CDR3 protein: CASSERGTVPETQYF
clone size: .; J gene: TRBJ2-7; V gene: TRBV7-9; D gene: TRBD1; CDR3 DNA: TGTGCCAGCAGCCAGCGGACAGGGATCAATCAGTACGAGCAGTACTTC; CDR3 protein: CASSQRTGINQYEQYF
clone size: once; J gene: TRBJ2-7; V gene: TRBV6-5; D gene: TRBD2; CDR3 DNA: TGTGCCAGCAGTTACTCGACTAGCGGGAGGACCTACGAGCAGTACTTC; CDR3 protein: CASSYSTSGRTYEQYF
clone size: once; J gene: TRBJ2-1; V gene: TRBV4-1; D gene: .; CDR3 DNA: TGCGCCAGCAGCCTGGGGTATGAGCAGTTCTTC; CDR3 protein: CASSLGYEQFF
clone size: .; J gene: TRBJ2-1; V gene: TRBV28; D gene: TRBD2; CDR3 DNA: TGTGCCAGCTTGGGGCAGGGGGTACTTAGCGGGAGAAGTTATCGGGAGCAGTTCTTC; CDR3 protein: CASLGQGVLSGRSYREQFF
clone size: .; J gene: TRBJ2-5; V gene: TRBV7-9; D gene: .; CDR3 DNA: TGTGCCAGCAGCCTCGGTGGGATCCAAGAGACCCAGTACTTC; CDR3 protein: CASSLGGIQETQYF
clone size: .; J gene: TRBJ1-2; V gene: TRBV29-1; D gene: TRBD1; CDR3 DNA: TGCAGCGTCCACAGGGGGCAAAACTATGGCTACACCTTC; CDR3 protein: CSVHRGQNYGYTF
clone size: few; J gene: TRBJ2-1; V gene: TRBV28; D gene: TRBD2; CDR3 DNA: TGTGCCAGCAGTTCGCGGGAGAAACTCCTTGAGCAGTTCTTC; CDR3 protein: CASSSREKLLEQFF
clone size: .; J gene: TRBJ1-2; V gene: TRBV11-2; D gene: .; CDR3 DNA: TGTGCCAGCAGCTCCCGAGAGGGAGGGTATGGCTACACCTTC; CDR3 protein: CASSSREGGYGYTF